The subject of this entry is one TCR beta chain. The data belong to a study of response to subunit inactivated influenza vaccine. TCRdb ran MiXCR on the RT-PCR reads and lists one entry per CDR3 protein. The table lists 500,000 to 600,000 distinct CDR3 sequences, approximately 11% of them singletons. This CDR3 is 15 amino acids long. The trim removed 6 bases at V and 6 bases at J, leaving 13 bases unmatched. Germline CDR1 MNHNS, CDR2 SASEGT. These data were likewise used in another study, on T cells expressing NK-cell markers. That source notes: Generation of TCR beta cDNA was performed by 5'RACE template switching incorporating UMIs. From sorted CD3+CD56+NKG2C+, CD3+CD56+NKG2C- and CD3+CD56-NKG2C+ T cells came the TCR beta repertoires. Just one sequenced donor of eight was HCMV-seronegative, while seven were seropositive. The use of an anti-gamma-delta TCR antibody, which was added in several experiments, restricted sorting to T cells expressing alpha-beta TCR. Five to seven of the donors carried dominant NKG2C+ clonotypes that took up roughly 1.0-8% of their CD8+ T cells.

The chain joins TRBV6-1 to TRBJ2-7, with 8 bases lining up with TRBD2. The sample here was PBMCs from blood, taken on the day of vaccination. This TCR came from a man aged 45-65 years who received an inactivated influenza vaccine. The DNA of the CDR3 is TGTGCCAGCAGGACGGGAGGGACTTTGGGTCTCGAGCAGTACTTC. As protein: CASRTGGTLGLEQYF.